The 20 T cell receptor beta chains below come from one sample, sequenced in a study of cytomegalovirus exposure and HLA in healthy donors. 60 Vbeta and 13 Jbeta primers were used in PCR. Repertoires were generated with immunoSEQ multiplex PCR, while TCRdb's copy carries only in-frame clones and drops some. This sample has 150,000 to 200,000 clones, with around 78% found just once. The specimen was PBMCs. These TCRs come from a woman aged 40 to 50 in good health and CMV-seronegative.

Concerning this clone: Additional DNA sequences in this sample encode the identical CDR3. The chain employs TRBV18 and TRBJ2-5; D perhaps matches TRBD1 (6 bases). The CDR3 covers 13 residues. CDR1 is KGHSH and CDR2 is LQKENI in the germline V gene. V was trimmed by 3 bases and J by 4 bases, leaving 9 bases between them. CDR3 amino acids: CASSPGAGETQYF. The CDR3, as DNA: TGTGCCAGCTCACCGGGGGCAGGAGAGACCCAGTACTTC.

This chain links TRBV5-1 with TRBJ2-2; D is perhaps TRBD1 (5 bases). The CDR3 has 13 residues. CDR1 and CDR2 from the germline V gene are SGHRS and YFSETQ. V was shortened by 0 bases and J by 6 bases, with 6 bases between the two germline ends. CDR3 protein: CASSLEGAGELFF. The CDR3 DNA follows: TGCGCCAGCAGCTTGGAAGGGGCCGGGGAGCTGTTTTTT.

This chain links TRBV7-9 with TRBJ2-7; D ambiguous. This CDR3 has 13 amino acids. The V end lost 3 bases, the J end lost 3 bases, and 9 bases lay between the germline ends. Looked up from germline, CDR1 is SEHNR and CDR2 is FQNEAQ (reference sequence). The DNA for the CDR3 is TGTGCCAGCAGCTTGGCGGAAGACTACGAGCAGTACTTC. This sequence encodes CASSLAEDYEQYF.

The V and J genes are TRBV18 and TRBJ2-5; 13 nucleotides match TRBD2. V gave up 4 bases and J gave up 5 bases; unmatched junction bases: 4. CDR1 is KGHSH, CDR2 LQKENI, per germline. The CDR3 spans 15 residues. The CDR3 here is CASSLGLAGIETQYF. The CDR3 DNA is TGTGCCAGCTCACTGGGACTAGCGGGGATCGAGACCCAGTACTTC.

The chain is built from TRBV5-4 and TRBJ2-1; 9 bases line up with TRBD1. CDR3 length: 16 amino acids. In germline, CDR1 is SGHNT, CDR2 YYREEE (reference sequence). Trimming took 1 base from V and 4 from J; bases not matched to a gene: 6. The DNA for the CDR3 is TGTGCCAGCAGCTTGATCCGGACAGGGGTATACAATGAGCAGTTCTTC. As protein: CASSLIRTGVYNEQFF.

The chain employs TRBV2 and TRBJ1-1; D is unresolved. Germline CDR1 is SNHLY and CDR2 is FYNNEI. There are 11 residues in the CDR3. Deletions cut 7 bases from V and 4 bases from J, with 7 bases between. The CDR3 protein is CASTAVTEAFF. CDR3 nucleotides: TGTGCCAGCACGGCGGTCACTGAAGCTTTCTTT.

The chain is built from TRBV5-1 and TRBJ2-2; D might be TRBD1 (6 bases). The CDR3 extends over 17 amino acids. Germline assignment: CDR1 SGHRS and CDR2 YFSETQ. Between the trimmed V and J ends, which lost 5 bases and 2 bases, there was a span of 19 bases. CDR3 loop: CASRQTTGKINTGELFF. CDR3 sequence (DNA): TGCGCCAGCAGACAAACCACAGGGAAAATTAACACCGGGGAGCTGTTTTTT.

This clone turned up a few times. V is TRBV2 and J is TRBJ1-2; D ambiguous. The CDR3 runs to 14 residues. The germline V and J ends were trimmed by 5 bases and 4 bases, with 14 bases remaining between them. The V gene's germline CDR1 is SNHLY and CDR2 FYNNEI. DNA of the CDR3: TGTGCCAGCAGTTGGAGGGCGAGCATCTATGGCTACACCTTC. It yields the protein CASSWRASIYGYTF.

This chain joins TRBV15 and TRBJ2-4; no clear D. Trimming removed 7 bases at V and 1 base at J, with 5 bases between. CDR3 size: 12 residues. Germline V CDR1 and CDR2: LNHNV, YYDKDF (reference sequence). The CDR3 spells CATTSAKNIQYF. In DNA, the CDR3 is TGTGCCACCACGTCCGCCAAAAACATTCAGTACTTC. The complete variable domain, with remaining parts taken from reference TRBV15 and TRBJ2-4, reads DAMVIQNPRYQVTQFGKPVTLSCSQTLNHNVMYWYQQKSSQAPKLLFHYYDKDFNNEADTPDNFQSRRPNTSFCFLDIRSPGLGDTAMYLCATTSAKNIQYFGAGTRLSVL.

The chain links TRBV6-1 to TRBJ1-3; weak D call: TRBD1 (6 bases). CDR3 length: 15 amino acids. Germline V lookup: CDR1 MNHNS, CDR2 SASEGT. V lost 3 bases, J lost 2 bases, and 11 bases lay in between. The CDR3: CASSDGGLAGNTIYF. The CDR3 coding sequence is TGTGCCAGCAGTGACGGGGGGCTTGCTGGAAACACCATATATTTT.

The V and J genes are TRBV5-4 and TRBJ1-2, with D possibly TRBD1 on 5 matching bases. Germline CDR1 SGHNT, CDR2 YYREEE (reference sequence). The CDR3 runs to 17 residues. V was shortened by 0 bases and J by 0 bases, with 15 bases between the two germline ends. The CDR3 nucleotides read TGTGCCAGCAGCTTGGCCTTCGGGGGAATAGCTAACTATGGCTACACCTTC. It is translated as CASSLAFGGIANYGYTF.

This clone was picked up one time. The chain recombines TRBV6-4 with TRBJ2-5; 8 nucleotides match TRBD2. The germline gives CDR1 MRHNA, CDR2 SNTAGT. The CDR3 runs to 17 residues. V lost 0 bases, J lost 2 bases, and 8 bases stayed unmatched. CDR3: CASSDSIVTGGQETQYF. As DNA, the CDR3 is TGTGCCAGCAGTGACTCGATCGTAACGGGGGGGCAAGAGACCCAGTACTTC.

This sequence joins TRBV2 and TRBJ2-2; D is ambiguous. Germline V gene lookup returns CDR1 SNHLY and CDR2 FYNNEI. This CDR3 is 15 amino acids long. V shed 3 bases and J shed 1 base, with 9 bases lying between them. The DNA of the CDR3 is TGTGCCAGCAGTGAGTCCGGTGTGAACACCGGGGAGCTGTTTTTT. Its translation: CASSESGVNTGELFF. Drawing the rest from reference TRBV2 and TRBJ2-2, the complete variable domain is EPEVTQTPSHQVTQMGQEVILRCVPISNHLYFYWYRQILGQKVEFLVSFYNNEISEKSEIFDDQFSVERPDGSNFTLKIRSTKLEDSAMYFCASSESGVNTGELFFGEGSRLTVL.

J is TRBJ2-2 and V is TRBV10-2; 8 positions agree with TRBD2. After removal of 6 bases from V and 2 bases from J, the junction contained 17 bases not matched to a gene. CDR3 length: 19 amino acids. Germline CDR1 reads WSHSY; CDR2 reads SAAADI. CDR3 sequence: CASSHPGGGRLANTGELFF. CDR3 coding DNA: TGCGCCAGCAGCCACCCGGGCGGGGGGCGACTAGCTAACACCGGGGAGCTGTTTTTT.

This clone was recorded a few times. V gene TRBV11-2 combines with J gene TRBJ1-3, with 12 positions matching TRBD1. V lost 4 bases, J lost 3 bases, and 13 bases stayed unmatched. Germline CDR1 and CDR2: SGHAT and FQNNGV. This CDR3 spans 19 amino acids. The CDR3 region is CASSSPLPGQGAYGNTIYF. For the CDR3, the DNA is TGTGCCAGCAGCTCCCCGTTACCGGGACAGGGGGCTTATGGAAACACCATATATTTT.

This clone appeared once. The chain uses TRBV28 and TRBJ2-7; no clear D. The ends were cut back, 2 bases at V and 4 bases at J, with 3 bases in the middle. CDR3 length: 11 amino acids. CDR1 is MDHEN, CDR2 SYDVKM, per germline. The DNA of the CDR3 is TGTGCCAGCAGTTTACCTTACGAGCAGTACTTC. This translates into CASSLPYEQYF.

J is TRBJ1-1 and V is TRBV19; tentatively, D is TRBD1 (5 bases). CDR1 LNHDA and CDR2 SQIVND come from the germline V gene (reference sequence). The CDR3 is 13 amino acids. V lost 6 bases to trimming and J lost 4 bases, with 12 bases between them. The DNA of the CDR3 is TGTGCCAGTAGGAAACATGGGGCCACTGAAGCTTTCTTT. It yields the protein CASRKHGATEAFF.

The gene calls are TRBV25-1 and TRBJ1-1; possible D gene TRBD1, 5 bases. Germline V gives CDR1 MGHDK, CDR2 SYGVNS. This CDR3 spans 15 amino acids. Trimming left V 1 base short and J 5 bases short, with 14 bases between. The CDR3 DNA reads as TGTGCCAGCAGTGAATTAGGGGCCGTCCGTACTGAAGCTTTCTTT. It encodes CASSELGAVRTEAFF.

The rearrangement joins TRBV5-1 to TRBJ1-1; 7 nucleotides line up with TRBD1. The CDR3 length is 14 residues. Germline-derived CDR1 and CDR2 are SGHRS and YFSETQ. The J segment lost 1 base and the V segment lost 3 bases, leaving 3 bases of the junction unmatched. CDR3 bases: TGCGCCAGCAGCTCAAGACAGGGGAACACTGAAGCTTTCTTT. Residues: CASSSRQGNTEAFF. Full variable domain (remainder filled in from reference TRBV5-1 and TRBJ1-1): KAGVTQTPRYLIKTRGQQVTLSCSPISGHRSVSWYQQTPGQGLQFLFEYFSETQRNKGNFPGRFSGRQFSNSRSEMNVSTLELGDSALYLCASSSRQGNTEAFFGQGTRLTVV.

J is TRBJ2-5 and V is TRBV14; D possibly corresponds to TRBD1 (5 bases). There are 15 residues in the CDR3. Trimming stripped 4 bases from V and 5 bases from J, with 17 bases between. The germline CDR1 and CDR2 sequences are SGHDN and FVKESK. The CDR3 spells CASSLQPGLRETQYF. In nucleotides, the CDR3 is TGTGCCAGCAGCCTCCAGCCAGGGTTGAGGGAGACCCAGTACTTC.